This T cell receptor (beta chain) came from a study of PD-1 blockade in classical Hodgkin lymphoma. All the patients suffered relapse after autologous stem cell transplantation, and brentuximab vedotin exposure differed. The repertoire was sequenced with immunoSEQ multiplex PCR; TCRdb's copy has only in-frame clones and lacks some. The sample yields more than 90,000 clones, about four fifths seen once. Sequencing was performed on peripheral blood mononuclear cells (PBMCs), taken before the second cycle of nivolumab. This sequence originates from a human donor with classical Hodgkin lymphoma.

CDR3 DNA: TGTGCCAGCAGGACTAGCGGGAGTATAACAGATACGCAGTATTTT. Residues: CASRTSGSITDTQYF. The chain joins TRBV6-6 to TRBJ2-3; TRBD2 matches at 12 bases. V lost 6 bases and J lost 3; bases outside the gene matches: 4. This CDR3 comprises 15 residues. In germline, CDR1 is MNHNY, CDR2 SVGAGI (reference sequence).